This T cell receptor beta chain was observed in a study of OX40 agonist ivuxolimab in advanced cancers. Study-wide background: An agonistic anti-OX40 (CD134) antibody, ivuxolimab, was used to treat the patients. Study-wide findings and caveats: The work left the antigen specificity of expanded peripheral T cells undetermined. At 0.1 to 3.0 mg/kg, CD4+ and CD8+ blood T cells expanded clonally by week 6.

Remarks on this clone: Its antigen is as yet unknown.

Assay: immunoSEQ multiplex PCR; the TCRdb copy retains only in-frame clones and omits some. The sample holds some 42,000 clones, approximately 80% seen once. The receptor was derived from an adult with an advanced solid tumor such as melanoma, head and neck, liver or kidney cancer. This specimen was CD4+ or CD8+ T cells sorted from blood, taken in a trial of the OX40 agonist ivuxolimab.

The CDR3 loop reads CASSVGKDQAGVSGEQFF. For the CDR3, the DNA is TGTGCCAGCAGCGTAGGAAAGGATCAAGCGGGAGTGTCAGGGGAGCAGTTCTTC. The chain links TRBV9 to TRBJ2-1, with 8 bases that match TRBD2. This CDR3 has 18 residues. After removal of 0 bases from V and 10 bases from J, the junction contained 18 bases not matched to a gene. The V gene's germline CDR1 is SGDLS and CDR2 YYNGEE.